This T cell receptor (beta chain) was identified during a study of T-cell reconstitution after alpha-beta-depleted transplantation in children. The ends were cut back, 2 bases at V and 1 base at J, with 11 bases in the middle. From germline, CDR1 is SGHVS and CDR2 FQNEAQ. This CDR3 is 16 amino acids long. A TCRbeta library incorporating unique molecular identifiers was prepared. TCRdb itself ran the PCR reads through MiXCR, one entry per CDR3 protein. The top ten clones hold 4.5% to 6.5% of a sample with around 400,000 distinct CDR3 sequences, around 9.9% of them seen once. This clonotype showed up just once.

The sequencing here drew on PBMCs from the stem cell graft donor, taken from the stem cell graft. The receptor was derived from a human donor who donated a stem cell graft to a child with acute myeloid leukemia. This chain links TRBV7-8 with TRBJ2-2; perhaps TRBD2 as D (5 bases). The DNA of the CDR3 is TGTGCCAGCAGCTTATATGTTGGAGGGAACACCGGGGAGCTGTTTTTT. Residues: CASSLYVGGNTGELFF.